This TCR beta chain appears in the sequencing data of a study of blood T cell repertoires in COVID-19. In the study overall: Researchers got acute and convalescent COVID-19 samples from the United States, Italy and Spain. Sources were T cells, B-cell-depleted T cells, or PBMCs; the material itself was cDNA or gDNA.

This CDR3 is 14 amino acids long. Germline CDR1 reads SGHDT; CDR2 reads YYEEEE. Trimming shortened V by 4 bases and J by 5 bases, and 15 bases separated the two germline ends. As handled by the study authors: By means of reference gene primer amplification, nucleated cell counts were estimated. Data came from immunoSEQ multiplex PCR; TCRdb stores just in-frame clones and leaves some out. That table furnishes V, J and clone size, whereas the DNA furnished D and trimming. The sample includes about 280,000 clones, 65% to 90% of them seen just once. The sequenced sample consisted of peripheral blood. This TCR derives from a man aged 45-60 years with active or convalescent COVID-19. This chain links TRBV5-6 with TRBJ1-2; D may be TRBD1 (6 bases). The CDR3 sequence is CASSIEGGVYGYTF. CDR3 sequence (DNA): TGTGCCAGCAGCATCGAAGGGGGGGTTTATGGCTACACCTTC. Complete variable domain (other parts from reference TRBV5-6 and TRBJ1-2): DAGVTQSPTHLIKTRGQQVTLRCSPKSGHDTVSWYQQALGQGPQFIFQYYEEEERQRGNFPDRFSGHQFPNYSSELNVNALLLGDSALYLCASSIEGGVYGYTFGSGTRLTVV.